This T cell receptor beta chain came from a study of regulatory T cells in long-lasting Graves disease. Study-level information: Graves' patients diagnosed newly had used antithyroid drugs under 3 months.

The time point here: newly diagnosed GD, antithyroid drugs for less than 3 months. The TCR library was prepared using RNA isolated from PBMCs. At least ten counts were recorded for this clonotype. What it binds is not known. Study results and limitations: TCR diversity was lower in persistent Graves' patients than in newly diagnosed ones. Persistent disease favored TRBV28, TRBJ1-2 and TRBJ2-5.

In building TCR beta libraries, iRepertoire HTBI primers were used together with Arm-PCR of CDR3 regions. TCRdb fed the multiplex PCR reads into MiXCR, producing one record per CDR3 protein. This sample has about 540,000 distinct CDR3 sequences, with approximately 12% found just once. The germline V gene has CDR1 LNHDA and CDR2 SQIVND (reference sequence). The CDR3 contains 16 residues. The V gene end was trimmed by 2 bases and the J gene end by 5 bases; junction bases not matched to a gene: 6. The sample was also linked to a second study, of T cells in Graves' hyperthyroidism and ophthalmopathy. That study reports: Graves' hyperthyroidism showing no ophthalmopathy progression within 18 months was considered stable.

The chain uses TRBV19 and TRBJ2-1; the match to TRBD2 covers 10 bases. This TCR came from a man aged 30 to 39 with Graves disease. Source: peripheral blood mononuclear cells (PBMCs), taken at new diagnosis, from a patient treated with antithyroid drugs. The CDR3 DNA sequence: TGTGCCAGTAGTATAAGGACTAGCGGCAGCCACAATGAGCAGTTCTTC. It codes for CASSIRTSGSHNEQFF.